This T cell receptor (beta chain) emerged from a study of spatial heterogeneity in lung cancer. Specified time point: sample taken at primary tumor resection. The authors sequenced whole RNA from tumor, nontumor lung or frozen PBMC without sorting. Germline V gene data show CDR1 as SGHTA and CDR2 as FQGNSA. The CDR3 covers 11 residues. Trimming removed 8 bases at V and 10 bases at J, with 12 bases between. From the 5' RACE reads, TCRdb called clonotypes with MiXCR, one entry per CDR3 protein. The sample records more than 75,000 distinct CDR3 sequences, roughly 13% being singletons. This clonotype originated in a male donor with early-stage non-small cell lung cancer. The sequences come from PBMCs, collected at surgery. The chain is built from TRBV7-2 and TRBJ2-1; D is unresolved. CDR3 amino acids: CASSLPGEQFF. The DNA for the CDR3 is TGTGCCAGCTCCCTTCCCGGGGAGCAGTTCTTC.